This T cell receptor (beta chain) derives from a study of TIL therapy for anti-PD-1-resistant metastatic lung cancer. As for the study in general: Median patient age was nearly 55, ranging about 38-80 years.

Notes on the study in general: This highly selected cohort may not generalize to typical lung cancer patients. Many TIL product clones were absent from baseline tumor, suggesting clonal contraction.

Sequencing used immunoSEQ v3. Each library reached 2 million or so read pairs, or about 5-6 million at deep level. Using immunoSEQ multiplex PCR, the repertoire was profiled, and TCRdb retains in-frame clones only, with some absent. The data hold roughly 92,000 clones, with 50% to 70% observed a single time. This clone occurred a few times. Antigen specificity is unknown. Time point described: pre-treatment sample, taken before nivolumab and TIL therapy. Pleural nodules or supraclavicular lymph nodes made up most of the excised metastases sampled. The germline CDR1 and CDR2 sequences are MNHEY and SVGAGI. V was trimmed by 4 bases and J by 4 bases, leaving 10 bases between them. The CDR3 sequence is 14 residues long.

This specimen was tumor tissue, taken at baseline. This receptor was identified in a person aged 25-85 years with non-small cell lung cancer. The rearrangement uses TRBV6-5 and TRBJ2-2; D remains unclear. CDR3 in amino acids: CASSSWRFTGELFF. The CDR3 DNA reads TGTGCCAGCAGTTCTTGGCGGTTCACCGGGGAGCTGTTTTTT.